This T cell receptor (beta chain) was identified during a study of PD-1 blockade in classical Hodgkin lymphoma. Time point denoted: cycle 4 day 1 (C4D1), after about 6 weeks of nivolumab. Relapses following autologous stem cell transplantation were seen in all patients, with brentuximab vedotin exposure varying. Of note for this clone: As yet, its antigen is unknown.

Germline V gene sequence: CDR1 SEHNR, CDR2 FQNEAQ (reference sequence). Trimming removed 4 bases at V and 5 bases at J, with 14 bases between. This CDR3 region has 14 residues. Findings and caveats of the study: Patients who responded completely had about the same baseline diversity as newly diagnosed patients. Compared with healthy donors, newly diagnosed patients reportedly showed lower baseline TCR diversity. Significant TCR diversity gains by C4D1 occurred in CD4+ but not CD8+ cells.

Produced via immunoSEQ multiplex PCR; TCRdb's table is partial and in-frame only. The sample records tens of thousands of clones, over 75% being singletons. The sequencing here drew on peripheral blood mononuclear cells (PBMCs), taken before the fourth cycle of nivolumab. The clonotype was recovered from a human donor with classical Hodgkin lymphoma. V usage is TRBV7-9 and J usage is TRBJ1-1, with D possibly TRBD1 on 6 matching bases. CDR3 protein: CASSSSGARTEAFF. The CDR3 nucleotides are TGTGCCAGCAGCTCATCGGGGGCTCGAACTGAAGCTTTCTTT.